The clone carrying this TCR beta chain was seen only a few times. The data belong to a study of OX40 agonist ivuxolimab in advanced cancers. Generated by immunoSEQ multiplex PCR, the TCRdb table keeps only in-frame clones and is missing some. The sample holds approximately 74,000 clones, 85% seen once. The CDR3 is made up of 12 amino acids. The germline V gene encodes CDR1 SGHAT and CDR2 FQDESV (reference sequence). V was clipped by 1 base and J by 7 bases, with 7 bases between them. The chain employs TRBV11-1 and TRBJ1-2; perhaps TRBD1 as D (5 bases). The sample in question was CD4+ or CD8+ T cells sorted from blood, obtained in a trial of the OX40 agonist ivuxolimab. The TCR was taken from an adult with an advanced solid tumor such as melanoma, head and neck, liver or kidney cancer. CDR3 coding DNA: TGTGCCAGCAGCTTAGAGGGGAGTGGCTACACCTTC. Translating gives CASSLEGSGYTF.